The 3 T cell receptor beta chains below were found in one sample sequenced in a study of T-cell reconstitution after alpha-beta-depleted transplantation in children. Using unique molecular identifiers, the investigators prepared the TCRbeta library. TCRdb reanalysed the PCR reads using MiXCR and keeps one entry per CDR3 protein. The data contain around 250,000 distinct CDR3 sequences, 20% to 30% of them seen just once; the ten biggest clones take up roughly 2.6%. The sample was PBMCs, taken before TCRalphabeta/CD19-depleted stem cell transplant. The origin of the receptors is a girl aged 2 to 9 with Fanconi anemia, due to receive a stem cell transplant.

The rearrangement uses TRBV12-3 or TRBV12-4 and TRBJ1-2; D is unresolved. CDR3 length equals 11 residues. V lost 3 bases and J lost 7, with 6 bases in between. The CDR3 DNA sequence: TGTGCCAGCAGTTTTAACGTTGGCTACACCTTC. Its protein is CASSFNVGYTF.

The chain has TRBV20-1 and TRBJ1-5, with 10 bases lining up with TRBD1. Germline lookup yields CDR1 DFQATT and CDR2 SNEGSKA (reference sequence). The CDR3 length is 17 residues. J lost 3 bases, V lost 8 bases, and 16 bases had no gene match. CDR3 nucleotides: TGCAGTTTTAGAGGCCAGGGGGACAGGGGAATCAATCAGCCCCAGCATTTT. Encoded protein: CSFRGQGDRGINQPQHF.

The J gene is TRBJ2-6, the V gene TRBV29-1, with D maybe TRBD1 (5 bases). Germline V gene lookup returns CDR1 SQVTM and CDR2 ANQGSEA. This CDR3 comprises 14 residues. V was pared by 6 bases and J by 2 bases, with 11 bases between. The CDR3 sequence: CSVHTGTGANVLTF. The CDR3 bases are TGCAGCGTCCACACAGGTACTGGGGCCAACGTCCTGACTTTC.